Listed here is a single T cell receptor beta chain. Treatment given: around 19 received Ad26.COV2.S at low or high dose, single or two shots; five or six received placebo; per-sample allocation not given. Day 63 following the first vaccine or placebo injection was when the samples were taken. The data were obtained in a study of Ad26.COV2.S vaccination and SARS-CoV-2 variants. The germline gives CDR1 MNHEY, CDR2 SMNVEV (reference sequence). V was clipped by 5 bases and J by 10 bases; unmatched bases: 13. There are 15 residues in the CDR3. Sequencing was performed with immunoSEQ multiplex PCR; in TCRdb, only in-frame clones are kept and a portion is missing. The top ten hold about 1.7% of the sample, which has about half a million clones, 89% seen once.

The chain is built from TRBV27 and TRBJ2-2; 7 bases agree with TRBD1. This receptor was obtained from a person aged 18-65 years who received the Ad26.COV2.S COVID-19 vaccine or a placebo. Sequenced here: peripheral blood, sampled in a trial of Ad26.COV2.S vaccine versus placebo. The CDR3 bases are TGTGCCAGCAGTCCCCGGGACAGCGGATTCGAGGAGCTGTTTTTT. The encoded protein is CASSPRDSGFEELFF.